One sample yielded the 8 T cell receptor beta chains listed below, sequenced in a study of regulatory T cells in long-lasting Graves disease. Documented time point: newly diagnosed GD, antithyroid drugs for less than 3 months. PBMCs provided the RNA from which the TCR library was made. For TCR beta, libraries came from iRepertoire HTBI primers and Arm-PCR of CDR3 regions. Each CDR3 protein is one row after TCRdb ran MiXCR on the multiplex PCR reads. The repertoire includes some 600,000 distinct CDR3 sequences, roughly 16% of them detected once, and more than 10% sits in the top ten. These sequences were also reported in another study, on T cells in Graves' hyperthyroidism and ophthalmopathy.

Sequenced material: peripheral blood mononuclear cells (PBMCs), taken at new diagnosis, from a patient treated with antithyroid drugs. These receptor sequences come from a young man with Graves disease.

A word on this clonotype: A much larger clone lies one base from this, so it may be a read error. The CDR3 reads CASSFWKGDGANVLTF. The CDR3 DNA is TGTGCCAGCAGTTTCTGGAAGGGCGATGGGGCCAACGTCCTGACTTTC. The chain carries TRBV27 and TRBJ2-6; D unclear. This CDR3 comprises 16 residues. Per germline, CDR1 MNHEY and CDR2 SMNVEV (reference sequence). V lost 3 bases and J 3 bases, leaving 12 bases between the germline ends.

This clonotype was seen at least ten times. The rearrangement links TRBV28 to TRBJ2-3; 7 nucleotides line up with TRBD1. Per germline, CDR1 MDHEN and CDR2 SYDVKM. The J segment lost 0 bases and the V segment lost 5 bases, leaving 8 bases of the junction unmatched. The CDR3 has 16 amino acids. DNA of the CDR3: TGTGCCAGCAGTCGGACAGGTGGATCCAGCACAGATACGCAGTATTTT. Translated: CASSRTGGSSTDTQYF.

The J gene is TRBJ1-1, the V gene TRBV5-1; tentative D call: TRBD1 (6 bases). Germline CDR1 reads SGHRS; CDR2 reads YFSETQ. The CDR3 length is 14 residues. V lost 4 bases to trimming and J lost 3 bases, with 13 bases between them. CDR3 coding DNA: TGCGCCAGCAGCGGTACAGGGATCGACACTGAAGCTTTCTTT. Amino acids: CASSGTGIDTEAFF.

Worth noting for this clonotype: A much larger clone lies one base from this, so it may be a read error. The rearrangement joins TRBV27 to TRBJ2-5, with 9 bases aligning to TRBD1. The CDR3 has 15 amino acids. V was clipped by 5 bases and J by 11 bases; unmatched bases: 15. Per germline, CDR1 MNHEY and CDR2 SMNVEV (reference sequence). CDR3: CASSGGTGSYNEQYF. DNA for the CDR3: TGTGCCAGCAGTGGGGGGACAGGGTCCTACAATGAGCAGTACTTC.

This clonotype showed up many times. This chain links TRBV7-8 with TRBJ1-2, with 8 bases that match TRBD1. V lost 1 base and J lost 7; bases outside the gene matches: 11. The CDR3 extends over 16 amino acids. From germline, CDR1 is SGHVS and CDR2 FQNEAQ. The CDR3 nucleotides read TGTGCCAGCAGCTTAGGGGGTCGGGGACAGGAGTTTGGCTACACCTTC. It encodes CASSLGGRGQEFGYTF. Full variable domain (missing parts from reference TRBV7-8 and TRBJ1-2): GAGVSQSPRYKVAKRGQDVALRCDPISGHVSLFWYQQALGQGPEFLTYFQNEAQLDKSGLPSDRFFAERPEGSVSTLKIQRTQQEDSAVYLCASSLGGRGQEFGYTFGSGTRLTVV.

This clonotype occurred many times. The chain employs TRBV7-8 and TRBJ2-7; 9 bases map to TRBD2. Germline V gives CDR1 SGHVS, CDR2 FQNEAQ. The CDR3 covers 19 residues. After removal of 7 bases from V and 2 bases from J, the junction contained 21 bases not matched to a gene. CDR3 amino acids: CASTETPGLAGQQAYEQYF. The CDR3 DNA reads TGTGCCAGCACCGAAACCCCGGGGCTAGCGGGACAGCAGGCCTACGAGCAGTACTTC.

This clonotype was seen many times. The chain uses TRBV30 and TRBJ2-7; TRBD1 might be the D (6 bases). The germline CDR1 and CDR2 sequences are GTSNPN and SVGIG (reference sequence). V lost 2 bases, J lost 0 bases, and 8 bases lay in between. This CDR3 has 13 amino acids. CDR3 in amino acids: CAWSLGGSYEQYF. The CDR3 DNA sequence: TGTGCCTGGAGTTTAGGGGGCTCCTACGAGCAGTACTTC.

This clonotype was counted at least ten times. This chain uses TRBV5-1 with TRBJ2-7, with 10 positions matching TRBD2. Looked up from germline, CDR1 is SGHRS and CDR2 is YFSETQ. Trimming took 7 bases from V and 5 from J; bases not matched to a gene: 9. There are 14 residues in the CDR3. The CDR3 DNA is TGCGCCAGCTCCCGAGCGGGAGGGTCCCACGAGCAGTACTTC. This translates into CASSRAGGSHEQYF.